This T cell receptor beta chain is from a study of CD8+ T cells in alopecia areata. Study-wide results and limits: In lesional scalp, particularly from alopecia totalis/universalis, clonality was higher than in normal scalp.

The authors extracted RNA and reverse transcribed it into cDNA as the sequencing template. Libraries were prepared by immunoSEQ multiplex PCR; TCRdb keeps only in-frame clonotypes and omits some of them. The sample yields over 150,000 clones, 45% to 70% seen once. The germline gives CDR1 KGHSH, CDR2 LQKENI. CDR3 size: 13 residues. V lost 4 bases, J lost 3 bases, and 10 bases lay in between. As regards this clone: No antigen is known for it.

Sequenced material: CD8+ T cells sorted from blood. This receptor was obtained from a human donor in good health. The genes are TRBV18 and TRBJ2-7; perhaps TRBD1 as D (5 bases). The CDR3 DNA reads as TGTGCCAGCTCACTCCGACAGAACTACGAGCAGTACTTC. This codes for CASSLRQNYEQYF.